The 31 T cell receptor beta chains below come from one sample, sequenced in a study of shared clonotypes between healthy human individuals. The protocol was immunoSEQ multiplex PCR, while the TCRdb copy is restricted to in-frame clones and leaves out a portion. The table includes 1.6 million or so clones, approximately 96% detected once. Sequenced sample: naive CD4+ T cells sorted from blood. The subset denotes: CD45RA+ positively selected. The receptors were sampled from a man in his thirties or forties in good health.

The rearrangement joins TRBV18 to TRBJ2-1, with D perhaps matching TRBD1 or TRBD2 (5 bases each). The CDR3 is made up of 15 amino acids. The germline V gene encodes CDR1 KGHSH and CDR2 LQKENI. Deletions cut 0 bases from V and 3 bases from J, with 9 bases between. CDR3 loop: CASSPPGTNYNEQFF. The CDR3 nucleotides are TGTGCCAGCTCACCACCGGGGACCAACTACAATGAGCAGTTCTTC. Looking up the rest from reference TRBV18 and TRBJ2-1 gives the full variable domain: NAGVMQNPRHLVRRRGQEARLRCSPMKGHSHVYWYRQLPEEGLKFMVYLQKENIIDESGMPKERFSAEFPKEGPSILRIQQVVRGDSAAYFCASSPPGTNYNEQFFGPGTRLTVL.

This clone has a single count. The chain joins TRBV6-1 to TRBJ2-7; 7 bases are a match to TRBD2. Germline V lookup: CDR1 MNHNS, CDR2 SASEGT. The CDR3 has 22 amino acids. With 1 base clipped from V and 3 bases from J, the junction kept 27 bases outside the gene matches. CDR3 in amino acids: CASSEEHLSGRVGFSSRYEQYF. CDR3 bases: TGTGCCAGCAGTGAAGAACATTTATCTGGGAGGGTCGGTTTTTCATCCCGCTACGAGCAGTACTTC.

As regards this clone: The sample holds other DNA sequences that translate to the same CDR3. The V gene is TRBV9, the J gene TRBJ2-7; 8 bases match TRBD1. The CDR3 extends over 14 amino acids. With 2 bases clipped from V and 2 bases from J, the junction kept 3 bases outside the gene matches. Looked up from germline, CDR1 is SGDLS and CDR2 is YYNGEE. The CDR3 protein is CASSVGQGTYEQYF. The CDR3 DNA follows: TGTGCCAGCAGCGTCGGACAGGGTACCTACGAGCAGTACTTC.

This clone showed up just once. J is TRBJ2-5 and V is TRBV5-5; D is perhaps TRBD2 (5 bases). Germline V lookup: CDR1 SGHKS, CDR2 YYEKEE (reference sequence). This CDR3 region has 15 residues. Trimming pared 0 bases from V and 4 bases from J, leaving 13 bases between. The CDR3 bases are TGTGCCAGCAGCTTGGGCAGCGGAGGAGGAGAGACCCAGTACTTC. Translation: CASSLGSGGGETQYF. Based on the CDR3 plus reference TRBV5-5 and TRBJ2-5, the full variable domain is DAGVTQSPTHLIKTRGQQVTLRCSPISGHKSVSWYQQVLGQGPQFIFQYYEKEERGRGNFPDRFSARQFPNYSSELNVNALLLGDSALYLCASSLGSGGGETQYFGPGTRLLVL.

This clone has only one observation. The V call is TRBV27, the J call TRBJ2-7, with unresolved D. CDR1 is MNHEY and CDR2 is SMNVEV in the germline V gene (reference sequence). The CDR3 totals 15 residues. V dropped 5 bases and J dropped 2 bases, with 16 bases sitting between them. The CDR3 protein is CASSPGQRTPYEQYF. CDR3 DNA sequence: TGTGCCAGCAGTCCGGGCCAGCGAACCCCCTACGAGCAGTACTTC.

The chain recombines TRBV28 with TRBJ2-5, with 11 bases that match TRBD2. The CDR3 is 19 residues long. Trimming cost V 1 base and J 5 bases; bases outside gene matches: 15. Germline CDR1 MDHEN, CDR2 SYDVKM. The CDR3 DNA reads as TGTGCCAGCAGTTTATCCCCGGGTGTTAGCGGGAGGGCCGGGGAGACCCAGTACTTC. It specifies CASSLSPGVSGRAGETQYF.

The V and J genes are TRBV11-2 and TRBJ2-5, with 10 bases lining up with TRBD1. Germline V gives CDR1 SGHAT, CDR2 FQNNGV. CDR3 length: 15 residues. V shed 1 base, J shed 5 bases, and the junction held 4 bases outside the gene matches. The CDR3 nucleotides read TGTGCCAGCAGCTTAGGGGACAGGGGACACGAGACCCAGTACTTC. Amino acid sequence: CASSLGDRGHETQYF. The full variable domain, its missing parts supplied by reference TRBV11-2 and TRBJ2-5, is EAGVAQSPRYKIIEKRQSVAFWCNPISGHATLYWYQQILGQGPKLLIQFQNNGVVDDSQLPKDRFSAERLKGVDSTLKIQPAKLEDSAVYLCASSLGDRGHETQYFGPGTRLLVL.

Remarks on this clone: The sample carries other DNA sequences with the same CDR3. The genes are TRBV29-1 and TRBJ2-3, with D possibly called TRBD1 or TRBD2 (5 bases each). Per the germline V gene, CDR1 is SQVTM and CDR2 is ANQGSEA. This CDR3 region has 10 residues. Trimming stripped 6 bases from V and 5 bases from J, with 6 bases between. CDR3 bases: TGCAGCGTGGGGGAAGATACGCAGTATTTT. It codes for CSVGEDTQYF.

The chain's CDR3 is CASSSYGTLEQYF. For the CDR3, the DNA is TGTGCCAGCAGCTCTTACGGGACACTCGAGCAGTACTTC. The chain couples TRBV5-4 to TRBJ2-7; D perhaps matches TRBD1 (6 bases). The length of the CDR3 is 13 residues. Germline V gives CDR1 SGHNT, CDR2 YYREEE (reference sequence). Trimming cost V 3 bases and J 6 bases, with 13 bases left between them. Full variable domain (remainder filled in from reference TRBV5-4 and TRBJ2-7): ETGVTQSPTHLIKTRGQQVTLRCSSQSGHNTVSWYQQALGQGPQFIFQYYREEENGRGNFPPRFSGLQFPNYSSELNVNALELDDSALYLCASSSYGTLEQYFGPGTRLTVT.

This sequence joins TRBV5-1 and TRBJ2-7; D possibly corresponds to TRBD2 (6 bases). The V and J ends lost 2 bases and 5 bases respectively, with 11 bases between them. The CDR3 is made up of 13 amino acids. The V gene's germline CDR1 is SGHRS and CDR2 YFSETQ. CDR3 coding DNA: TGCGCCAGCAGCTTCGGCGGGGCTAACGAGCAGTACTTC. This translates into CASSFGGANEQYF. The full variable domain, in which reference TRBV5-1 and TRBJ2-7 provide the parts outside the CDR3, is KAGVTQTPRYLIKTRGQQVTLSCSPISGHRSVSWYQQTPGQGLQFLFEYFSETQRNKGNFPGRFSGRQFSNSRSEMNVSTLELGDSALYLCASSFGGANEQYFGPGTRLTVT.

This chain joins TRBV7-6 and TRBJ2-7, with 7 bases aligning to TRBD1. With V trimmed by 4 bases and J by 0 bases, 3 bases remained unmatched. Per germline, CDR1 SGHVS and CDR2 FNYEAQ. The CDR3 consists of 14 residues. DNA for the CDR3: TGTGCCAGCAGCTCCCGGGACAGCTCCTACGAGCAGTACTTC. As protein: CASSSRDSSYEQYF.

V is TRBV5-1 and J is TRBJ2-7, with a possible D match to TRBD1 (6 bases). The V gene's germline CDR1 is SGHRS and CDR2 YFSETQ. The CDR3 sequence is 13 residues long. The V end was cut by 7 bases, the J end by 0 bases, with 11 bases between. The CDR3 coding sequence is TGCGCCAGCCGAAGGGACACCTCCTACGAGCAGTACTTC. Amino acids: CASRRDTSYEQYF.

In regard to this clone: Other DNA sequences in the sample encode the same CDR3. V is TRBV18 and J is TRBJ2-3; D unresolved. The length of the CDR3 is 11 residues. V was trimmed by 3 bases and J by 6 bases, leaving 4 bases between them. The germline V gene encodes CDR1 KGHSH and CDR2 LQKENI. The CDR3 sequence: CASSPGDTQYF. As DNA, the CDR3 is TGTGCCAGCTCACCTGGGGATACGCAGTATTTT.

The gene calls are TRBV4-1 and TRBJ2-2, with 10 positions matching TRBD2. V trimming: 1 base; J trimming: 6 bases; junction bases outside the gene matches: 2. CDR1 and CDR2 from the germline V gene are MGHRA and YSYEKL. The CDR3 spans 15 residues. DNA for the CDR3: TGCGCCAGCAGCCAAGCGGGACTAGCGCCCGGGGAGCTGTTTTTT. Translating it yields CASSQAGLAPGELFF.

The sample holds one count of this clone. This specimen includes other DNA sequences encoding the same CDR3. The rearrangement links TRBV5-1 to TRBJ2-3; 12 nucleotides agree with TRBD2. The CDR3 length is 15 residues. From germline, CDR1 is SGHRS and CDR2 YFSETQ. V shed 0 bases and J 5 bases; nucleotides not matched to a gene: 1. The CDR3 loop reads CASSLEGLAGDTQYF. In DNA form, the CDR3 reads TGCGCCAGCAGCTTGGAGGGACTAGCGGGAGATACGCAGTATTTT. The full variable domain, its missing parts supplied by reference TRBV5-1 and TRBJ2-3, is KAGVTQTPRYLIKTRGQQVTLSCSPISGHRSVSWYQQTPGQGLQFLFEYFSETQRNKGNFPGRFSGRQFSNSRSEMNVSTLELGDSALYLCASSLEGLAGDTQYFGPGTRLTVL.

The genes are TRBV5-1 and TRBJ2-7; perhaps TRBD2 as D (6 bases). CDR1 and CDR2 (germline): SGHRS, YFSETQ. This CDR3 is built from 14 residues. V gave up 4 bases and J gave up 2 bases, with 13 bases separating them. The CDR3 DNA reads TGCGCCAGCAGCACAAACGGGGGAACCTACGAGCAGTACTTC. Translating gives CASSTNGGTYEQYF.

V is TRBV29-1 and J is TRBJ2-1; 9 nucleotides agree with TRBD2. V gave up 7 bases and J gave up 10 bases; unmatched junction bases: 11. The CDR3 has 13 residues. The V gene's germline CDR1 is SQVTM and CDR2 ANQGSEA. The CDR3: CSDKTSGRNEQFF. The CDR3 DNA sequence: TGCAGCGACAAGACTAGCGGTCGCAACGAGCAGTTCTTC.

This sequence joins TRBV7-9 and TRBJ2-3, with D perhaps being TRBD1 or TRBD2 (5 bases each). V was cut by 6 bases and J by 0 bases, with 16 bases left in between. CDR1 and CDR2 from the germline V gene are SEHNR and FQNEAQ (reference sequence). The CDR3 extends over 16 amino acids. Written as DNA, the CDR3 is TGTGCCAGCAGTTTTATAGGTTGGGGGAGCACAGATACGCAGTATTTT. Amino acid sequence: CASSFIGWGSTDTQYF. Full variable domain (outside the CDR3, taken from reference TRBV7-9 and TRBJ2-3): DTGVSQNPRHKITKRGQNVTFRCDPISEHNRLYWYRQTLGQGPEFLTYFQNEAQLEKSRLLSDRFSAERPKGSFSTLEIQRTEQGDSAMYLCASSFIGWGSTDTQYFGPGTRLTVL.

The chain carries TRBV7-2 and TRBJ2-3; D is uncertain. CDR1 and CDR2 (germline): SGHTA, FQGNSA. V gave up 5 bases and J gave up 2 bases, with 11 bases separating them. The CDR3 runs to 14 residues. This CDR3 is CASSPELITDTQYF. For the CDR3, the DNA is TGTGCCAGCAGCCCAGAGTTGATCACAGATACGCAGTATTTT.

The J gene is TRBJ2-7, the V gene TRBV4-1; D remains unclear. CDR3 length equals 18 residues. Per the germline V gene, CDR1 is MGHRA and CDR2 is YSYEKL. Trimming cost V 1 base and J 0 bases, with 19 bases left between them. CDR3 in amino acids: CASSQGIMSAASSYEQYF. In nucleotides, the CDR3 is TGCGCCAGCAGCCAAGGGATAATGTCTGCGGCTAGCTCCTACGAGCAGTACTTC.

The chain joins TRBV18 to TRBJ2-7; TRBD1 might be the D (6 bases). The CDR3 sequence is 18 residues long. V lost 1 base and J lost 5, with 24 bases in between. Per germline, CDR1 KGHSH and CDR2 LQKENI. The CDR3 sequence: CASSPLPRGGRVLDEQYF. For the CDR3, the DNA is TGTGCCAGCTCACCACTTCCCAGGGGTGGACGGGTTTTGGACGAGCAGTACTTC.

The V and J genes are TRBV7-2 and TRBJ2-7; 9 nucleotides agree with TRBD2. With 3 bases clipped from V and 10 bases from J, the junction kept 4 bases outside the gene matches. The CDR3 spans 12 residues. Germline CDR1 reads SGHTA; CDR2 reads FQGNSA. CDR3 sequence reads: CASSFRTSDQYF. CDR3 in DNA: TGTGCCAGCAGCTTCCGGACTAGCGATCAGTACTTC. Complete variable domain (other parts from reference TRBV7-2 and TRBJ2-7): GAGVSQSPSNKVTEKGKDVELRCDPISGHTALYWYRQSLGQGLEFLIYFQGNSAPDKSGLPSDRFSAERTGGSVSTLTIQRTQQEDSAVYLCASSFRTSDQYFGPGTRLTVT.

V gene TRBV15 combines with J gene TRBJ1-1, with TRBD1 identical over 8 bases. The CDR3 extends over 16 amino acids. Germline trimming cut 2 bases from V and 1 base from J; bases unmatched to any gene: 6. From germline, CDR1 is LNHNV and CDR2 YYDKDF (reference sequence). Here the CDR3 reads CATSRRTGTGNTEAFF. CDR3 bases: TGTGCCACCAGCAGACGCACCGGGACAGGGAACACTGAAGCTTTCTTT.

Of note for this clone: Distinct nucleotide sequences in the sample also encode this CDR3. The chain uses TRBV6-5 and TRBJ1-2; D is undetermined. The length of the CDR3 is 15 residues. The germline V and J ends were trimmed by 0 bases and 2 bases, with 10 bases remaining between them. Germline CDR1 and CDR2: MNHEY and SVGAGI. The CDR3 coding sequence is TGTGCCAGCAGTTACTCGACGGGAGGGAACTATGGCTACACCTTC. This encodes CASSYSTGGNYGYTF.

A word on this clone: Other DNA sequences in this specimen translate into the identical CDR3. V usage is TRBV28 and J usage is TRBJ1-2; no reliable D call. V lost 3 bases to trimming and J lost 4 bases, with 6 bases between them. CDR1 and CDR2 (germline): MDHEN, SYDVKM. This CDR3 is 12 amino acids long. CDR3 protein: CASSFVLYGYTF. In DNA, the CDR3 is TGTGCCAGCAGTTTTGTCCTCTATGGCTACACCTTC.

A note on this clone: This same CDR3 is encoded by further DNA sequences in the sample. The V call is TRBV5-1, the J call TRBJ1-1; D not certain. The ends were cut back, 0 bases at V and 5 bases at J, with 8 bases in the middle. CDR3 length equals 13 residues. Germline V gene lookup returns CDR1 SGHRS and CDR2 YFSETQ. This CDR3 reads CASSLEGRTEAFF. The CDR3 DNA reads as TGCGCCAGCAGCTTGGAAGGAAGGACTGAAGCTTTCTTT.

Here the CDR3 reads CASSLLGGRGETQYF. As DNA, the CDR3 is TGTGCCAGCAGCTTATTAGGAGGACGGGGGGAGACCCAGTACTTC. V and J are TRBV11-2 and TRBJ2-5; D might be TRBD2 (6 bases). CDR1 is SGHAT and CDR2 is FQNNGV in the germline V gene. The CDR3 consists of 15 residues. Between the trimmed V and J ends, which lost 2 bases and 5 bases, there was a span of 15 bases.

The chain links TRBV2 to TRBJ1-2; tentatively, D is TRBD1 (5 bases). CDR1 and CDR2 (germline): SNHLY, FYNNEI. V lost 6 bases, J lost 0 bases, and 14 bases lay in between. The CDR3 sequence is 15 residues long. DNA for the CDR3: TGTGCCAGCAGATTTGACAGCCTATCTAACTATGGCTACACCTTC. As protein: CASRFDSLSNYGYTF.

V usage is TRBV11-2 and J usage is TRBJ2-7; possibly TRBD2 for D (7 bases). The CDR3 is 14 residues long. Germline loops: CDR1 SGHAT, CDR2 FQNNGV. V lost 5 bases, J lost 0 bases, and 11 bases lay in between. CDR3 residues: CASSKRGGSYEQYF. Here the CDR3 DNA reads TGTGCCAGCAGCAAGAGGGGGGGCTCCTACGAGCAGTACTTC.

V gene TRBV5-4 combines with J gene TRBJ2-7; the match to TRBD1 covers 8 bases. Germline V CDR1 and CDR2: SGHNT, YYREEE (reference sequence). The CDR3 has 15 residues. The junction had 10 bases not matched to a gene; V was cut back by 3 bases and J by 5 bases. DNA of the CDR3: TGTGCCAGCAGCTCGAAAGGACAGGGCTTTGACGAGCAGTACTTC. Its protein is CASSSKGQGFDEQYF.

The V and J genes are TRBV18 and TRBJ1-5; D is ambiguous. Trimming took 5 bases from V and 0 from J, leaving 14 bases between them. The CDR3 contains 16 residues. Germline-derived CDR1 and CDR2 are KGHSH and LQKENI. The DNA for the CDR3 is TGTGCCAGCTCAAGAGGGAGCAGCTCTAGCAATCAGCCCCAGCATTTT. Translated, it gives CASSRGSSSSNQPQHF.